This T cell receptor (beta chain) is from a study of memory CD4+ T cells and cytomegalovirus serostatus. Repertoires were generated with immunoSEQ multiplex PCR, while TCRdb's copy carries only in-frame clones and drops some. The repertoire holds some 30,000 clones, with about 75% as singletons. The CDR3 is 14 amino acids. Per germline, CDR1 KGHSH and CDR2 LQKENI. The V and J ends lost 1 base and 3 bases respectively, with 9 bases between them. The sort gate was single viable CD3+CD4+CD8-CD45RO+ cells for memory CD4+ T cells. This clone occurred once. Input material: memory CD4+ T cells from blood. This sequence originates from an adult in good health and CMV-seronegative. Some clones in this sample may be carry-over from other donors' samples. This chain uses TRBV18 with TRBJ2-5; perhaps D is TRBD1 or TRBD2 (6 bases each). The CDR3 coding sequence is TGTGCCAGCTCACCACAGGGGGGTAAAGAGACCCAGTACTTC. This translates into CASSPQGGKETQYF.